The 29 T cell receptor beta chains presented below share a single source sample, sequenced in a study of regulatory T cells in long-lasting Graves disease. Combining iRepertoire HTBI primers with Arm-PCR of CDR3 regions, the authors built TCR beta libraries. MiXCR, applied by TCRdb to the multiplex PCR reads, yields one record per CDR3 protein. The table lists roughly 450,000 distinct CDR3 sequences, approximately 23% of them singletons. Time point reported: persistent/refractory GD, antithyroid drugs over 5 years with positive TRAb. Researchers made the TCR library from RNA that was extracted from PBMCs. The input for sequencing was peripheral blood mononuclear cells (PBMCs), taken when the disease was refractory, from a patient treated with antithyroid drugs. These receptors all stem from a female donor with Graves disease.

Many counts were recorded for this clonotype. Here the CDR3 reads CASGPGNQQYF. The CDR3 coding sequence is TGTGCCAGCGGGCCAGGGAATCAGCAGTACTTC. The chain employs TRBV2 and TRBJ2-7; perhaps TRBD1 as D (5 bases). The CDR3 length is 11 residues. V was cut by 8 bases and J by 8 bases, with 13 bases left in between. Germline V gives CDR1 SNHLY, CDR2 FYNNEI.

This clonotype was picked up a small number of times. The rearrangement uses TRBV9 and TRBJ1-2; TRBD1 aligns across 7 bases. Looked up from germline, CDR1 is SGDLS and CDR2 is YYNGEE. With V trimmed by 3 bases and J by 4 bases, 6 bases remained unmatched. The CDR3 is made up of 14 amino acids. The DNA of the CDR3 is TGTGCCAGCAGCGGCGGGGACAGCCGCTATGGCTACACCTTC. Translated, it gives CASSGGDSRYGYTF.

In this sample, this clonotype turned up a few times. The V gene is TRBV3-1, the J gene TRBJ2-7; D not certain. The CDR3 has 14 residues. CDR1 is LGHDT and CDR2 is YNNKEL in the germline V gene (reference sequence). The V end was cut by 0 bases, the J end by 0 bases, with 6 bases between. The CDR3 DNA reads as TGTGCCAGCAGCCAAGATACACGCTCCTACGAGCAGTACTTC. Protein sequence: CASSQDTRSYEQYF.

The chain uses TRBV20-1 and TRBJ2-7; 8 nucleotides line up with TRBD1. V was clipped by 0 bases and J by 2 bases; unmatched bases: 9. The CDR3 has 16 residues. Germline CDR1 and CDR2: DFQATT and SNEGSKA (reference sequence). CDR3 bases: TGCAGTGCTAGAGAGCTGGGTGGGACAGGCACCTACGAGCAGTACTTC. This codes for CSARELGGTGTYEQYF.

The chain carries TRBV5-1 and TRBJ1-1; D is undetermined. CDR1 and CDR2 (germline): SGHRS, YFSETQ. The CDR3 is 13 residues long. Trimming stripped 4 bases from V and 2 bases from J, with 9 bases between. CDR3 in amino acids: CASSPSYNTEAFF. DNA for the CDR3: TGCGCCAGCAGCCCCTCGTACAACACTGAAGCTTTCTTT.

There are a few counts of this clonotype. V gene TRBV10-3 combines with J gene TRBJ2-7, with D unresolved. The CDR3 has 15 amino acids. Germline lookup yields CDR1 ENHRY and CDR2 SYGVKD. V dropped 1 base and J dropped 2 bases, with 12 bases sitting between them. The CDR3 sequence is CAISEFQHTTYEQYF. The CDR3, as DNA: TGTGCCATCAGTGAGTTCCAGCACACGACCTACGAGCAGTACTTC.

On this clonotype itself: One base away lies a much larger clone, so this may be a sequencing read error. This chain connects TRBV7-2 to TRBJ1-2, with D possibly TRBD1 on 6 matching bases. Per germline, CDR1 SGHTA and CDR2 FQGNSA. The CDR3 has 13 amino acids. The V end was cut by 6 bases, the J end by 4 bases, with 12 bases between. CDR3 amino acids: CASRPGQIYGYTF. The CDR3 DNA follows: TGTGCCAGCAGGCCCGGACAGATCTATGGCTACACCTTC.

This clonotype was seen repeatedly, ten times or more. The chain joins TRBV7-8 to TRBJ2-5; D not resolved. The CDR3 sequence is 15 residues long. The germline V and J ends were trimmed by 1 base and 5 bases, with 14 bases remaining between them. Germline V lookup: CDR1 SGHVS, CDR2 FQNEAQ. The DNA of the CDR3 is TGTGCCAGCAGCTTAGGTGACCCCGAGATGGAGACCCAGTACTTC. Protein: CASSLGDPEMETQYF. Looking up the rest from reference TRBV7-8 and TRBJ2-5 gives the full variable domain: GAGVSQSPRYKVAKRGQDVALRCDPISGHVSLFWYQQALGQGPEFLTYFQNEAQLDKSGLPSDRFFAERPEGSVSTLKIQRTQQEDSAVYLCASSLGDPEMETQYFGPGTRLLVL.

This clonotype was counted only a few times. J is TRBJ1-1 and V is TRBV4-3; no firm D call. The germline V gene encodes CDR1 LGHNA and CDR2 YSLEER. Trimming took off 1 base at V and 2 bases at J, with 8 bases between the two ends. There are 14 residues in the CDR3. CDR3 nucleotide sequence: TGCGCCAGCAGCCAAGTGCCTGGAAACACTGAAGCTTTCTTT. Residues: CASSQVPGNTEAFF.

Ten or more counts support this clonotype. The V gene is TRBV6-5, the J gene TRBJ2-7; maybe TRBD1 (5 bases). With 0 bases removed from V and 0 bases from J, the gap between germline ends came to 9 bases. CDR3 length equals 15 residues. CDR1 is MNHEY, CDR2 SVGAGI, per germline. CDR3 protein: CASSYSGHLSYEQYF. Written as DNA, the CDR3 is TGTGCCAGCAGTTACTCCGGACATCTCTCCTACGAGCAGTACTTC.

This clonotype was seen many times. This chain joins TRBV2 and TRBJ1-5, with D hard to call. CDR1 is SNHLY and CDR2 is FYNNEI in the germline V gene. The CDR3 length is 13 residues. Trimming took 4 bases from V and 2 from J, leaving 6 bases between them. The DNA of the CDR3 is TGTGCCAGCAGTGGCGAAGGCAATCAGCCCCAGCATTTT. The encoded protein is CASSGEGNQPQHF. Variable domain in full (rest from reference TRBV2 and TRBJ1-5): EPEVTQTPSHQVTQMGQEVILRCVPISNHLYFYWYRQILGQKVEFLVSFYNNEISEKSEIFDDQFSVERPDGSNFTLKIRSTKLEDSAMYFCASSGEGNQPQHFGDGTRLSIL.

As to this clonotype: A far larger clone differs by one base, so this is likely a read error. The chain couples TRBV6-1 to TRBJ1-1; possible D gene TRBD1, 5 bases. CDR3 length equals 13 residues. Deletions cut 6 bases from V and 3 bases from J, with 11 bases between. CDR1 is MNHNS and CDR2 is SASEGT in the germline V gene. CDR3 in amino acids: CASRTDRDTEAFF. The DNA of the CDR3 is TGTGCCAGCAGAACAGACAGAGACACTGAAGCTTTCTTT.

The table lists this clonotype with a few counts. The CDR3 spells CSARTTGDTVNYGYTF. DNA of the CDR3: TGCAGTGCACGGACAACCGGCGACACCGTTAACTATGGCTACACCTTC. The V and J genes are TRBV20-1 and TRBJ1-2; tentatively, D is TRBD1 (5 bases). The CDR3 contains 16 residues. V was trimmed by 6 bases and J by 1 base, leaving 21 bases between them. The V gene's germline CDR1 is DFQATT and CDR2 SNEGSKA (reference sequence).

This clonotype was found many times. This rearrangement joins TRBV29-1 to TRBJ2-7, with 8 bases aligning to TRBD1. The CDR3 is 12 residues long. V lost 5 bases to trimming and J lost 3 bases; unmatched junction nucleotides: 3. The germline V gene encodes CDR1 SQVTM and CDR2 ANQGSEA. The CDR3 spells CSVTTGDYEQYF. The CDR3 DNA sequence: TGCAGCGTTACGACAGGGGACTACGAGCAGTACTTC.

This sequence joins TRBV30 and TRBJ2-5; 16 nucleotides agree with TRBD2. In germline, CDR1 is GTSNPN, CDR2 SVGIG (reference sequence). The J segment lost 5 bases and the V segment lost 3 bases, leaving 9 bases of the junction unmatched. This CDR3 is built from 17 residues. The CDR3 DNA follows: TGTGCCTGGAGCTCGGGACTAGCGGGGGGGCTGCTTGAGACCCAGTACTTC. This translates into CAWSSGLAGGLLETQYF.

This clonotype occurred a few times. The chain couples TRBV13 to TRBJ2-7, with 11 bases aligning to TRBD1. The trim removed 3 bases at V and 5 bases at J, leaving 3 bases unmatched. Germline lookup yields CDR1 PRHDT and CDR2 FYEKMQ (reference sequence). The CDR3 is 14 residues long. CDR3 DNA sequence: TGTGCCAGCAGCTTGGGACAGGGGGAAAACGAGCAGTACTTC. Translated: CASSLGQGENEQYF.

A remark on this clonotype: One base away lies a much larger clone, so this may be a sequencing read error. The chain combines TRBV11-3 with TRBJ2-5; D assignment may be TRBD1 or TRBD2 (6 bases each). This CDR3 contains 15 residues. In germline, CDR1 is SGHNT, CDR2 YENEEA. CDR3 residues: CASGLFSEGGETQYF. The CDR3 DNA follows: TGTGCCAGCGGCTTGTTTAGCGAGGGGGGTGAGACCCAGTACTTC.

This rearrangement joins TRBV6-2 or TRBV6-3 to TRBJ1-5; 8 bases line up with TRBD1. This CDR3 spans 15 amino acids. Germline lookup yields CDR1 MNHEY and CDR2 SVGEGT. Losses at the gene ends were 6 bases for V and 4 bases for J; bases not matched to a gene: 8. The CDR3: CASSPGTGLNQPQHF. DNA for the CDR3: TGTGCCAGCAGCCCAGGGACAGGCCTAAATCAGCCCCAGCATTTT.

V usage is TRBV5-6 and J usage is TRBJ2-7; 7 bases match TRBD1. From germline, CDR1 is SGHDT and CDR2 YYEEEE. V dropped 4 bases and J dropped 9; count of bases not matched to a gene: 7. There are 12 residues in the CDR3. For the CDR3, the DNA is TGTGCCAGCAGCCAGAACAGGGGCGGGCAGTACTTC. Its translation is CASSQNRGGQYF. The complete variable domain, with remaining parts taken from reference TRBV5-6 and TRBJ2-7, reads DAGVTQSPTHLIKTRGQQVTLRCSPKSGHDTVSWYQQALGQGPQFIFQYYEEEERQRGNFPDRFSGHQFPNYSSELNVNALLLGDSALYLCASSQNRGGQYFGPGTRLTVT.

This clonotype was recorded at least ten times. This rearrangement joins TRBV5-1 to TRBJ1-4, with TRBD1 as a possible D gene (6 bases). Germline lookup yields CDR1 SGHRS and CDR2 YFSETQ. V was shortened by 4 bases and J by 7 bases, with 17 bases between the two germline ends. The CDR3 has 15 amino acids. CDR3 amino acids: CASSGDRPSVEKLFF. The CDR3 region has the DNA TGCGCCAGCAGCGGTGACAGGCCTTCTGTTGAAAAACTGTTTTTT. Full variable domain (missing parts from reference TRBV5-1 and TRBJ1-4): KAGVTQTPRYLIKTRGQQVTLSCSPISGHRSVSWYQQTPGQGLQFLFEYFSETQRNKGNFPGRFSGRQFSNSRSEMNVSTLELGDSALYLCASSGDRPSVEKLFFGSGTQLSVL.

This clonotype was seen repeatedly, ten times or more. This rearrangement joins TRBV27 to TRBJ1-1; D unclear. V dropped 5 bases and J dropped 0 bases, with 7 bases sitting between them. This CDR3 has 13 amino acids. Looked up from germline, CDR1 is MNHEY and CDR2 is SMNVEV (reference sequence). Here the CDR3 reads CASSARLNTEAFF. The DNA of the CDR3 is TGTGCCAGCAGTGCCAGGTTGAACACTGAAGCTTTCTTT.

The chain employs TRBV4-1 and TRBJ2-7; D unresolved. Germline V lookup: CDR1 MGHRA, CDR2 YSYEKL. The ends were cut back, 3 bases at V and 2 bases at J, with 11 bases in the middle. This CDR3 has 14 amino acids. The CDR3, as DNA: TGCGCCAGCAGCCACCCCACCAAGACCTACGAGCAGTACTTC. Residues: CASSHPTKTYEQYF.

This clonotype was found many times. In nucleotides, the CDR3 is TGTGCCAGCAGCCCCCTCACCACCCATCGGACCGGGGAGCTGTTTTTT. This sequence encodes CASSPLTTHRTGELFF. The chain has TRBV7-2 and TRBJ2-2; unclear D gene. CDR1 is SGHTA, CDR2 FQGNSA, per germline. This CDR3 is 16 amino acids long. The V and J ends lost 5 bases and 5 bases respectively, with 18 bases between them.

In its sample, this clonotype was seen a few times. The CDR3 carries no conserved terminal phenylalanine or tryptophan, so it likely arises from a read error. Because the CDR3's place on the DNA is in doubt, the DNA is left out and the CDR3 is given as listed by TCRdb. J is TRBJ1-6 and V is TRBV20-1; TRBD1 was called by the table and not checked on the DNA. From germline, CDR1 is DFQATT and CDR2 SNEGSKA (reference sequence). The CDR3 length equals 13 residues, ends included. CDR3 region: CSARDVGSGFLAT.

This clonotype appeared many times. The chain has TRBV12-3 or TRBV12-4 and TRBJ2-7; D tentatively fits TRBD1 or TRBD2 (5 bases each). V lost 3 bases, J lost 4 bases, and 16 bases lay in between. This CDR3 spans 15 amino acids. Here the CDR3 DNA reads TGTGCCAGCAGTTTGTTTAGCTCGGGGCCTTACGAGCAGTACTTC. Translated: CASSLFSSGPYEQYF.

The V and J genes are TRBV20-1 and TRBJ1-2; 7 positions match TRBD1. Per germline, CDR1 DFQATT and CDR2 SNEGSKA (reference sequence). The CDR3 runs 13 residues. Trimming took 4 bases from V and 5 from J; bases not matched to a gene: 7. This chain's CDR3 is CSATRGPRYGYTF. The CDR3 nucleotides read TGCAGTGCTACGAGGGGGCCCCGGTATGGCTACACCTTC.

This clonotype was seen a handful of times. The rearrangement links TRBV10-3 to TRBJ2-2; no reliable D call. The V end lost 2 bases, the J end lost 3 bases, and 13 bases lay between the germline ends. The length of the CDR3 is 16 residues. Germline CDR1 and CDR2: ENHRY and SYGVKD. The CDR3 is CAISERRTPYTGELFF. In DNA, the CDR3 is TGTGCCATCAGTGAGCGTAGAACCCCGTACACCGGGGAGCTGTTTTTT.

This clonotype was seen at least ten times. The V and J genes are TRBV11-2 and TRBJ1-1; D perhaps matches TRBD1 (6 bases). The CDR3 is 15 amino acids. Germline CDR1 SGHAT, CDR2 FQNNGV. Between the trimmed V and J ends, which lost 5 bases and 5 bases, there was a span of 18 bases. In nucleotides, the CDR3 is TGTGCCAGCAGCACTTCAGCGGGGGGCGAGACTGAAGCTTTCTTT. Translated: CASSTSAGGETEAFF.

The gene calls are TRBV10-3 and TRBJ1-2; unclear D gene. CDR3 length: 13 amino acids. Germline loops: CDR1 ENHRY, CDR2 SYGVKD. V was pared by 2 bases and J by 4 bases, with 8 bases between. The CDR3 loop reads CAISEDRAYGYTF. DNA of the CDR3: TGTGCCATCAGTGAGGACCGAGCCTATGGCTACACCTTC.